This T cell receptor beta chain derives from a study of T cell responses to AZD1222 COVID-19 vaccine. This clone has only one observation. Its antigen is unknown. Other DNA sequences in this specimen translate into the identical CDR3. The analysis combined second doses at about 4 or about 12 weeks. Germline CDR1 and CDR2: KGHSH and LQKENI. V trimming: 3 bases; J trimming: 1 base; junction bases outside the gene matches: 2. The length of the CDR3 is 14 residues. Findings and limits, study-wide: Clonal diversity may have been underestimated in mostly white British donors. Mapped onto spike, vaccine-associated CD4 TCRs spanned it and were dominant at 160-218 and 743-854.

Method: immunoSEQ multiplex PCR; TCRdb's copy keeps in-frame clones and lacks some. Of 180,000 or so clones listed, around nine tenths are singletons. The chain joins TRBV18 to TRBJ1-2; 7 bases match TRBD1. The TCR comes from an adult who received the AZD1222 COVID-19 vaccine. This specimen was peripheral blood, taken 28 days after the second AZD1222 dose. The CDR3 DNA sequence: TGTGCCAGCTCACCGGGGACAGTTAACTATGGCTACACCTTC. Its translation: CASSPGTVNYGYTF.